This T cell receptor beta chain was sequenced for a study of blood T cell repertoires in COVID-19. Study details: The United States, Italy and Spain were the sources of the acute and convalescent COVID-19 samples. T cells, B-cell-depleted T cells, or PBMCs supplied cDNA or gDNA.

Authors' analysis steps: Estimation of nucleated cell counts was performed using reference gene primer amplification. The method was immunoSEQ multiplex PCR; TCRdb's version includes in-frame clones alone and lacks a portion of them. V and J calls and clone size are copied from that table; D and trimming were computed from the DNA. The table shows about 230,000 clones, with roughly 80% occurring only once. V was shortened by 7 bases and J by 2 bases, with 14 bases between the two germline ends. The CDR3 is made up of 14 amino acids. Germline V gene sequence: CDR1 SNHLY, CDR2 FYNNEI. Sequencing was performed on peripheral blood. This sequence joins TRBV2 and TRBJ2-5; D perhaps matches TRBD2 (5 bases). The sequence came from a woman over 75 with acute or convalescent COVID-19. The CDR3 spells CASKRAGGQETQYF. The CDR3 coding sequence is TGTGCCAGCAAGAGGGCTGGAGGACAAGAGACCCAGTACTTC.